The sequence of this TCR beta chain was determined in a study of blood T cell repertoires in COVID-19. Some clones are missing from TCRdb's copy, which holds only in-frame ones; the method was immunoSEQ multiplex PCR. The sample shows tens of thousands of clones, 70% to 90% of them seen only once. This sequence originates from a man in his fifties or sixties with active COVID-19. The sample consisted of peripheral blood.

CDR3 DNA: TGTGCCAGCAGTGACAACCGGGGATCGACCCAGTACTTC. Translation: CASSDNRGSTQYF. The V call is TRBV6-4, the J call TRBJ2-5; possible D gene TRBD2, 5 bases. The V gene's germline CDR1 is MRHNA and CDR2 SNTAGT. This CDR3 region has 13 residues. The V end was cut by 2 bases, the J end by 7 bases, with 11 bases between.